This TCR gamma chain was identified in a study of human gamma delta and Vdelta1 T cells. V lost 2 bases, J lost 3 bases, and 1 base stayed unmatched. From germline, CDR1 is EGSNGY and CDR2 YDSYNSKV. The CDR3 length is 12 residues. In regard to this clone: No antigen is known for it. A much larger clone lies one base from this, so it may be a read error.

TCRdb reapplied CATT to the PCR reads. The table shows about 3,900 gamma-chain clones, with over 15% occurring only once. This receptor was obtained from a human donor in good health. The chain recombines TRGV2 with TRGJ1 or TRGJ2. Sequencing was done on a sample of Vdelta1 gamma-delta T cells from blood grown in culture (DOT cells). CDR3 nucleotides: TGTGCCACCTGGGACGTTTATTATAAGAAACTCTTT. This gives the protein CATWDVYYKKLF.